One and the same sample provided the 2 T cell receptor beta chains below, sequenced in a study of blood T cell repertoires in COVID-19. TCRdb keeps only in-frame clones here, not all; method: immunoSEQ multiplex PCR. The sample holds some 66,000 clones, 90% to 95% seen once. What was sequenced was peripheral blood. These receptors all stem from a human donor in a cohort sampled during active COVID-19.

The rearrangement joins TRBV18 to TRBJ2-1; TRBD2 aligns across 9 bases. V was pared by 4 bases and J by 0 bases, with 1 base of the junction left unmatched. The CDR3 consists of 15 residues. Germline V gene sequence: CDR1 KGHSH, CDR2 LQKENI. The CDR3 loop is CASSLSGGSYNEQFF. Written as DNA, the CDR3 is TGTGCCAGCTCACTTAGCGGGGGCTCCTACAATGAGCAGTTCTTC. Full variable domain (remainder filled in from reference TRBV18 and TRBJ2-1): NAGVMQNPRHLVRRRGQEARLRCSPMKGHSHVYWYRQLPEEGLKFMVYLQKENIIDESGMPKERFSAEFPKEGPSILRIQQVVRGDSAAYFCASSLSGGSYNEQFFGPGTRLTVL.

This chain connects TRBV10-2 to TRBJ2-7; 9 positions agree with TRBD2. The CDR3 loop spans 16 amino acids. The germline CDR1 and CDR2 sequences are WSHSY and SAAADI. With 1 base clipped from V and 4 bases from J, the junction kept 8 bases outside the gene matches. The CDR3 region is CASSELARGGRYEQYF. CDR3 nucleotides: TGCGCCAGCAGTGAGTTAGCGCGGGGGGGCAGATACGAGCAGTACTTC.